The rows below give T cell receptor beta chains drawn from one sample of a study of T cell responses to AZD1222 COVID-19 vaccine. Only in-frame clones appear in the TCRdb table, and some are missing; sequencing was by immunoSEQ multiplex PCR. The repertoire holds about 180,000 clones, with approximately 90% as singletons. The starting material was peripheral blood, obtained on day 0 of AZD1222 vaccination. These receptors all come from an adult in good health. The CDR3 runs from the conserved cysteine through the conserved F or W. Each record gives: J gene, D gene, clone size, V gene, CDR3 DNA, CDR3 protein. The D gene is left open where the match is weak. Clone size is stated in some rows and not others, as once, few, many or a class when expanded.

>TRBJ2-2|TRBD2|-|TRBV5-6
TGTGCCAGCAGCCGGCCTAGTGGGAGGGCGAACACCGGGGAGCTGTTTTTT
CASSRPSGRANTGELFF
>TRBJ2-3|TRBD2|-|TRBV7-2
TGTGCCAGCAGCTTATTGACTAGCGGGGGAACAGATACGCAGTATTTT
CASSLLTSGGTDTQYF
>TRBJ1-2|TRBD1|-|TRBV19
TGTGCCAGTAGTATCGGGACAGGGTTCTATGGCTACACCTTC
CASSIGTGFYGYTF
>TRBJ2-5|TRBD2|-|TRBV10-1
TGCGCCAGCAGTGCCTTGGGAGCGGGGGTCCAAGAGACCCAGTACTTC
CASSALGAGVQETQYF
>TRBJ2-1|TRBD1|-|TRBV2
TGTGCCAGCAGTGAAGTGGGGGGACAGGACATTAACAATGAGCAGTTCTTC
CASSEVGGQDINNEQFF
>TRBJ1-1|TRBD1|-|TRBV10-3
TGTGCCATCTCTCGGGCAGGGGGATCGGCGAACACTGAAGCTTTCTTT
CAISRAGGSANTEAFF
>TRBJ2-5|-|-|TRBV3-1/TRBV3-2
TGTGCCAGCAGCCAAGGTCAGACCCAGTACTTC
CASSQGQTQYF
>TRBJ2-5|TRBD1|once|TRBV6-1
TGTGCCAGCAGTGAAGACACTTGGGACAGCCCAAGAAAGACCCAGTACTTC
CASSEDTWDSPRKTQYF
>TRBJ1-5|-|once|TRBV4-1
TGCGCCAGCAGCCAAGTTTCTCGGAGCAATCAGCCCCAGCATTTT
CASSQVSRSNQPQHF
>TRBJ1-5|-|-|TRBV18
TGTGCCAGCTCTGAGGGTCTCAATCAGCCCCAGCATTTT
CASSEGLNQPQHF
>TRBJ2-5|TRBD2|-|TRBV5-1
TGCGCCAGCAGCTCCCCTGGGAGCGGGGACTACCAAGAGACCCAGTACTTC
CASSSPGSGDYQETQYF
>TRBJ1-6|-|-|TRBV18
TGTGCCAGCTCACCACCGAAGGCACCCCTCCACTTT
CASSPPKAPLHF
>TRBJ2-3|TRBD1|-|TRBV7-3
TGTGCCAGCAGCGAGCCGACAGGGTCCGCAGATACGCAGTATTTT
CASSEPTGSADTQYF
>TRBJ1-2|-|-|TRBV4-3
TGCGCCAGCAGCCAAGATGGTCCAGGGAATGGCTACACCTTC
CASSQDGPGNGYTF
>TRBJ1-2|TRBD1|-|TRBV7-9
TGTGCCAGCAGCTCCACAGGGGTCGTTTTCTATGGCTACACCTTC
CASSSTGVVFYGYTF
>TRBJ1-4|-|-|TRBV11-1
TGTGCCAGCAGCGCAAACAGGGCCCAGGGTGAAAAACTGTTTTTT
CASSANRAQGEKLFF
>TRBJ1-1|TRBD1|-|TRBV18
TGTGCCAGCTCACCACGGGGACAGAGCAGGAACACTGAAGCTTTCTTT
CASSPRGQSRNTEAFF
>TRBJ1-2|-|-|TRBV27
TGTGCCAGCAGTTTATCTGGGCTTCCCAACTATGGCTACACCTTC
CASSLSGLPNYGYTF
>TRBJ1-4|-|-|TRBV9
TGTGCCAGCAGCGTGGGGGGCAGTACGGAAAAACTGTTTTTT
CASSVGGSTEKLFF
>TRBJ2-5|-|-|TRBV28
TGTGCCAGCAGTTTATTGCAGGTGCAAGAGACCCAGTACTTC
CASSLLQVQETQYF
>TRBJ1-1|TRBD1|-|TRBV29-1
TGCAGCGTTGGGGACAGGGGGTTCTCTGAAGCTTTCTTT
CSVGDRGFSEAFF
>TRBJ2-5|TRBD2|once|TRBV4-2
TGTGCCAGCAGCCAGGCCGGGACTAGCGGACAAGAGACCCAGTACTTC
CASSQAGTSGQETQYF